This TCR beta chain was captured by sequencing in a study of T-cell memory formation after mild COVID-19. Turning to the study itself: Largely, the TCR clusters proved donor specific. Overall study findings and caveats: Contracting CD8+ clones were enriched in EMRA, CD4+ mainly in CM and EM. Contracting clones from day 15 to 85 had balanced CD4/CD8; later expanders favoured CD4+.

Via MiXCR, TCRdb re-called the 5' RACE reads, giving one row per CDR3 protein. The data hold roughly 150,000 distinct CDR3 sequences, with 13% observed a single time. Worth noting for this clonotype: Its target is unknown.

Trimming cost V 5 bases and J 0 bases, with 14 bases left between them. The CDR3 extends over 16 amino acids. Germline-derived CDR1 and CDR2 are MNHEY and SVGAGI. Sequencing was performed on PBMCs or a T cell subset sorted from them (not recorded which). This sequence originates from a man between 18 and 29 years old who had mild COVID-19 (a few samples of this study predate the infection). Cell type and time point are not known. The gene calls are TRBV6-5 and TRBJ2-4; D is perhaps TRBD2 (6 bases). The CDR3 coding sequence is TGTGCCAGCAGTGTTTCGGGAGCCGTAGCCAAAAACATTCAGTACTTC. This gives the protein CASSVSGAVAKNIQYF.